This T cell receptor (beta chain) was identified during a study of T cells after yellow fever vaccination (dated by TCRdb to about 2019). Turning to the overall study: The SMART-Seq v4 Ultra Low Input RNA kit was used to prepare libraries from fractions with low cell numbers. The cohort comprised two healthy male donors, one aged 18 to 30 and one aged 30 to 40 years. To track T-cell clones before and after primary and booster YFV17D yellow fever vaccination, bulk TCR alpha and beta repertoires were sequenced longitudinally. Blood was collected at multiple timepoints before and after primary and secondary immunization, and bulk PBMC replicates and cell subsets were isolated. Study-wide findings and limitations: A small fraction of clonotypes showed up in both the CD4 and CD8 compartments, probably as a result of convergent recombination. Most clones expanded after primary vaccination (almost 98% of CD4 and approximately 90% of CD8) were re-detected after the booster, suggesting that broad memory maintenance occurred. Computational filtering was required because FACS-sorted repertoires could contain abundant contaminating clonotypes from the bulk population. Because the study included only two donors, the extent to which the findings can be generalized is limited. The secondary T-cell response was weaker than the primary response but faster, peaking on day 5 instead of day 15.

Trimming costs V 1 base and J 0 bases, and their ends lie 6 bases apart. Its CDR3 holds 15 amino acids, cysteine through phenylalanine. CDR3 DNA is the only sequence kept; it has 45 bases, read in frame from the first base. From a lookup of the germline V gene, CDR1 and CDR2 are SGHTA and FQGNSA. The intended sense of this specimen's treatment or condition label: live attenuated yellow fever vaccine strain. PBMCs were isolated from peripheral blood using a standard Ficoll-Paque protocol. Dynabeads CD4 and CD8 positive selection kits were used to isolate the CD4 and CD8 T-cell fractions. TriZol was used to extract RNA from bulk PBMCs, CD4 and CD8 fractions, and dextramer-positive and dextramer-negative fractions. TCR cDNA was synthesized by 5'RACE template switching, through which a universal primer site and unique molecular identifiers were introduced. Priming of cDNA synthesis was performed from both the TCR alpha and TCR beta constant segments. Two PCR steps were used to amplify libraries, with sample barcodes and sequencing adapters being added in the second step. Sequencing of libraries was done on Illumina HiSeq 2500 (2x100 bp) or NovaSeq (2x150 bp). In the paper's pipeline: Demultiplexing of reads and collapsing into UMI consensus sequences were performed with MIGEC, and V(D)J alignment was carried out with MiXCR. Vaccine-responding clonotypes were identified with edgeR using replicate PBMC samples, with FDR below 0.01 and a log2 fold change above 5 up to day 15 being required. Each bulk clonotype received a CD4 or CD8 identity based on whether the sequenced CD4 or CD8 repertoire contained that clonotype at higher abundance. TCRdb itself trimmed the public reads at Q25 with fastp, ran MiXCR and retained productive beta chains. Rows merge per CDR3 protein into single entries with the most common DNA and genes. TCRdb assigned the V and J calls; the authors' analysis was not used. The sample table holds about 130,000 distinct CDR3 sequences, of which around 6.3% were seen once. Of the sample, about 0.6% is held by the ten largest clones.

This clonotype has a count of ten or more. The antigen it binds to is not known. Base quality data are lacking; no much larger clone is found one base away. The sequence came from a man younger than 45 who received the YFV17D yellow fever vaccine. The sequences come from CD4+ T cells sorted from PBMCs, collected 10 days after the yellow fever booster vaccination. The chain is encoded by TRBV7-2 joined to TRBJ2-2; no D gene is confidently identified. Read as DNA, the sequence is TGTGCCAGCAGCTTAGTGGTAGCGAACACCGGGGAGCTGTTTTTT. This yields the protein CASSLVVANTGELFF.